A single sample is the source of the 30 T cell receptor beta chains below, sequenced in a study of blood T cell repertoires in COVID-19. Generated by immunoSEQ multiplex PCR, the TCRdb table keeps only in-frame clones and is missing some. Of 350,000 or so clones listed, roughly 90% are singletons. Sequencing was carried out using PBMCs or T cells enriched from blood (not recorded which). Receptor source: a woman aged 30 to 39 who had been exposed to COVID-19.

This rearrangement joins TRBV6-5 to TRBJ1-1, with TRBD1 matching over 10 bases. Germline V gene sequence: CDR1 MNHEY, CDR2 SVGAGI. This CDR3 region has 15 residues. V was clipped by 3 bases and J by 5 bases; unmatched bases: 6. CDR3 in DNA: TGTGCCAGCAGTTATTCGGGACAGGGGCTAACTGAAGCTTTCTTT. Translation gives CASSYSGQGLTEAFF.

V usage is TRBV7-2 and J usage is TRBJ2-6; 7 bases line up with TRBD1. This CDR3 comprises 19 residues. With 5 bases clipped from V and 0 bases from J, the junction kept 13 bases outside the gene matches. The germline V gene encodes CDR1 SGHTA and CDR2 FQGNSA. For the CDR3, the DNA is TGTGCCAGCAGCCCAATACTCCGGACAGGACTCTCTGGGGCCAACGTCCTGACTTTC. Amino acids: CASSPILRTGLSGANVLTF.

The chain combines TRBV15 with TRBJ2-2; TRBD1 is a possible D gene (6 bases). V lost 1 base to trimming and J lost 1 base, with 10 bases between them. CDR3 length: 16 amino acids. Germline CDR1 and CDR2: LNHNV and YYDKDF (reference sequence). This CDR3 is CATSRGEQGNTGELFF. CDR3 sequence (DNA): TGTGCCACCAGCAGAGGAGAACAGGGGAACACCGGGGAGCTGTTTTTT. Full variable domain (outside the CDR3, taken from reference TRBV15 and TRBJ2-2): DAMVIQNPRYQVTQFGKPVTLSCSQTLNHNVMYWYQQKSSQAPKLLFHYYDKDFNNEADTPDNFQSRRPNTSFCFLDIRSPGLGDTAMYLCATSRGEQGNTGELFFGEGSRLTVL.

The chain is built from TRBV24-1 and TRBJ2-7; TRBD1 agrees at 8 bases. This CDR3 has 14 residues. Germline V gives CDR1 KGHDR, CDR2 SFDVKD. The ends lost 4 bases at V and 3 bases at J; junction bases unmatched: 4. In DNA form, the CDR3 reads TGTGCCACCAGTGAACCAGGGGGCGGCTACGAGCAGTACTTC. Translation gives CATSEPGGGYEQYF.

The sample holds one count of this clone. V gene TRBV9 combines with J gene TRBJ2-3; D possibly corresponds to TRBD2 (6 bases). V was trimmed by 4 bases and J by 4 bases, leaving 13 bases between them. The V gene's germline CDR1 is SGDLS and CDR2 YYNGEE. The CDR3 extends over 14 amino acids. The CDR3 loop reads CASSTGLTPDTQYF. DNA for the CDR3: TGTGCCAGCAGCACAGGACTAACGCCAGATACGCAGTATTTT.

The chain carries TRBV19 and TRBJ1-5; the D is unclear. The germline CDR1 and CDR2 sequences are LNHDA and SQIVND (reference sequence). There are 13 residues in the CDR3. Trimming shortened V by 3 bases and J by 7 bases, and 10 bases separated the two germline ends. The CDR3, as DNA: TGTGCCAGTAGTATCATCGTGAGGCAGCCCCAGCATTTT. This translates into CASSIIVRQPQHF.

The rearrangement joins TRBV7-9 to TRBJ1-5; TRBD1 agrees at 7 bases. CDR3 length: 15 amino acids. V was pared by 3 bases and J by 4 bases, with 6 bases of the junction left unmatched. CDR1 SEHNR and CDR2 FQNEAQ come from the germline V gene (reference sequence). For the CDR3, the DNA is TGTGCCAGCAGCTTGGGACAGAGCGGGAATCAGCCCCAGCATTTT. Encoded protein: CASSLGQSGNQPQHF.

This rearrangement joins TRBV21-1 to TRBJ1-4; TRBD1, the D gene given by the table, was not confirmed from the DNA. TRBV21-1 is a pseudogene. This CDR3 region has 19 residues. The CDR3 sequence: CASSKSPGQGQFQTEKLFF. CDR3 coding DNA: TGTGCCAGCAGCAAGTCACCGGGACAGGGCCAATTCCAGACTGAAAAACTGTTTTTT.

The chain links TRBV10-3 to TRBJ2-7; 10 bases agree with TRBD2. Germline CDR1 reads ENHRY; CDR2 reads SYGVKD. With V trimmed by 4 bases and J by 2 bases, 5 bases remained unmatched. The CDR3 is 15 residues long. In nucleotides, the CDR3 is TGTGCCATCAGTGTAACTAGCGGGGAAGCCTACGAGCAGTACTTC. This sequence encodes CAISVTSGEAYEQYF.

This clone was seen a few times. The chain joins TRBV19 to TRBJ1-1; maybe TRBD1 (6 bases). The CDR3 runs to 14 residues. Between the trimmed V and J ends, which lost 8 bases and 4 bases, there was a span of 17 bases. Germline CDR1 and CDR2: LNHDA and SQIVND (reference sequence). For the CDR3, the DNA is TGTGCCAGTCTAGGCCCAGGGGCCGCCACTGAAGCTTTCTTT. Translation: CASLGPGAATEAFF.

The chain has TRBV6-5 and TRBJ2-5, with 7 bases lining up with TRBD1. J lost 0 bases, V lost 4 bases, and 5 bases had no gene match. CDR1 MNHEY and CDR2 SVGAGI come from the germline V gene. This CDR3 is built from 15 residues. In DNA, the CDR3 is TGTGCCAGCAGTTCCCCGACAGGGAACCAAGAGACCCAGTACTTC. It translates to CASSSPTGNQETQYF.

The rearrangement joins TRBV19 to TRBJ1-5; 10 bases are a match to TRBD1. The CDR3 consists of 14 residues. V trimming: 3 bases; J trimming: 5 bases; junction bases outside the gene matches: 1. Germline loops: CDR1 LNHDA, CDR2 SQIVND (reference sequence). This chain's CDR3 is CASSMGTGDQPQHF. As DNA, the CDR3 is TGTGCCAGTAGTATGGGGACAGGGGATCAGCCCCAGCATTTT.

This clone was seen a handful of times. The chain has TRBV7-2 and TRBJ2-1; D remains unclear. Per germline, CDR1 SGHTA and CDR2 FQGNSA. The CDR3 runs to 12 residues. V gave up 2 bases and J gave up 7 bases, with 6 bases separating them. The CDR3: CASSLYPNEQFF. The DNA of the CDR3 is TGTGCCAGCAGCTTATATCCTAATGAGCAGTTCTTC.

The chain combines TRBV19 with TRBJ2-7; D not resolved. The V end was cut by 4 bases, the J end by 3 bases, with 13 bases between. The length of the CDR3 is 14 residues. Per germline, CDR1 LNHDA and CDR2 SQIVND (reference sequence). CDR3 region: CASSTAVVGYEQYF. As DNA, the CDR3 is TGTGCCAGTAGTACGGCGGTAGTAGGCTACGAGCAGTACTTC.

This chain connects TRBV27 to TRBJ2-1, with 10 bases aligning to TRBD2. V was pared by 8 bases and J by 6 bases, with 19 bases of the junction left unmatched. From germline, CDR1 is MNHEY and CDR2 SMNVEV (reference sequence). This CDR3 is 18 amino acids long. The CDR3 nucleotides are TGTGCCAGCGACCCTGTAGGGGGTAGCGGGAGGACGGTCAATGAGCAGTTCTTC. As protein: CASDPVGGSGRTVNEQFF.

This chain uses TRBV19 with TRBJ1-4; 9 nucleotides align to TRBD1. This CDR3 contains 14 residues. Trimming at V came to 7 bases and at J to 7 bases, leaving 7 bases not matched to a gene. Germline loops: CDR1 LNHDA, CDR2 SQIVND (reference sequence). CDR3 DNA sequence: TGTGCCAGTACCTTACAGGGGGCCAGTGAAAAACTGTTTTTT. Amino acids: CASTLQGASEKLFF. Full variable domain (rest looked up from reference TRBV19 and TRBJ1-4): DGGITQSPKYLFRKEGQNVTLSCEQNLNHDAMYWYRQDPGQGLRLIYYSQIVNDFQKGDIAEGYSVSREKKESFPLTVTSAQKNPTAFYLCASTLQGASEKLFFGSGTQLSVL.

This chain joins TRBV7-3 and TRBJ1-1, with a possible D match to TRBD1 (6 bases). The germline CDR1 and CDR2 sequences are SGHTA and FQGTGA. V lost 6 bases, J lost 3 bases, and 11 bases lay in between. There are 13 residues in the CDR3. DNA for the CDR3: TGTGCCAGCAGACGACAGGAGGACACTGAAGCTTTCTTT. Protein sequence: CASRRQEDTEAFF. Filled out from reference TRBV7-3 and TRBJ1-1, the complete variable domain reads GAGVSQTPSNKVTEKGKYVELRCDPISGHTALYWYRQSLGQGPEFLIYFQGTGAADDSGLPNDRFFAVRPEGSVSTLKIQRTERGDSAVYLCASRRQEDTEAFFGQGTRLTVV.

V usage is TRBV11-3 and J usage is TRBJ2-7; no clear D gene. Germline V gene lookup returns CDR1 SGHNT and CDR2 YENEEA. This CDR3 region has 13 residues. With 0 bases removed from V and 4 bases from J, the gap between germline ends came to 7 bases. This CDR3 reads CASSLERNYEQYF. The CDR3 DNA reads TGTGCCAGCAGCTTAGAGCGGAATTACGAGCAGTACTTC.

V is TRBV9 and J is TRBJ2-7; D possibly corresponds to TRBD2 (5 bases). Looked up from germline, CDR1 is SGDLS and CDR2 is YYNGEE. The CDR3 is made up of 15 amino acids. Trimming cost V 0 bases and J 0 bases, with 10 bases left between them. The CDR3 spells CASSVDPRDSYEQYF. The CDR3 coding sequence is TGTGCCAGCAGCGTAGACCCCCGGGACTCCTACGAGCAGTACTTC. The whole variable domain, filled in from reference TRBV9 and TRBJ2-7, reads DSGVTQTPKHLITATGQRVTLRCSPRSGDLSVYWYQQSLDQGLQFLIQYYNGEERAKGNILERFSAQQFPDLHSELNLSSLELGDSALYFCASSVDPRDSYEQYFGPGTRLTVT.

This chain links TRBV28 with TRBJ2-1; 7 bases match TRBD1. V was clipped by 6 bases and J by 4 bases; unmatched bases: 12. The CDR3 is 16 amino acids. Germline V CDR1 and CDR2: MDHEN, SYDVKM. The CDR3 coding sequence is TGTGCCAGCAGCCCCCAACCGGGACAGCTATACAATGAGCAGTTCTTC. Translated: CASSPQPGQLYNEQFF.

The CDR3 DNA reads TGTGCCAGCTCACCGCAGGGCATCAGGGCCAACTATGGCTACACCTTC. Encoded protein: CASSPQGIRANYGYTF. The genes are TRBV18 and TRBJ1-2; weak D call: TRBD1 (5 bases). The germline gives CDR1 KGHSH, CDR2 LQKENI. Between the trimmed V and J ends, which lost 3 bases and 2 bases, there was a span of 16 bases. This CDR3 contains 16 residues.

The rearrangement joins TRBV4-2 to TRBJ1-2; 9 bases are shared with TRBD1. V gave up 2 bases and J gave up 3 bases; unmatched junction bases: 10. CDR1 LGHNA and CDR2 YNFKEQ come from the germline V gene. The CDR3 sequence is 17 residues long. As DNA, the CDR3 is TGTGCCAGCAGCCAATTACCCGGGACAGGGCCCGACTATGGCTACACCTTC. Protein: CASSQLPGTGPDYGYTF.

The CDR3 loop reads CASSFTAGNTIYF. In DNA form, the CDR3 reads TGTGCCAGCAGCTTTACAGCTGGAAACACCATATATTTT. This chain uses TRBV7-8 with TRBJ1-3; D unresolved. V was shortened by 3 bases and J by 2 bases, with 5 bases between the two germline ends. The V gene's germline CDR1 is SGHVS and CDR2 FQNEAQ. CDR3 size: 13 residues.

The rearrangement joins TRBV30 to TRBJ1-2; D remains unclear. The germline gives CDR1 GTSNPN, CDR2 SVGIG (reference sequence). The CDR3 spans 11 residues. Trimming cost V 2 bases and J 7 bases, with 8 bases left between them. CDR3 amino acids: CAWSPTGGYTF. The CDR3 region has the DNA TGTGCCTGGAGTCCAACGGGTGGCTACACCTTC.

The chain combines TRBV20-1 with TRBJ2-5; D ambiguous. Trimming left V 5 bases short and J 3 bases short, with 4 bases between. This CDR3 contains 10 residues. Germline-derived CDR1 and CDR2 are DFQATT and SNEGSKA (reference sequence). As DNA, the CDR3 is TGCAGTGCTGCAGAAGAGACCCAGTACTTC. Translating gives CSAAEETQYF.

The chain couples TRBV10-3 to TRBJ1-4; no clear D gene. CDR3 size: 13 residues. The V gene lost 8 bases and the J gene lost 0 bases, with 7 bases spanning the gap. Germline V gene data show CDR1 as ENHRY and CDR2 as SYGVKD. The CDR3 bases are TGTGCCATCTCCGTTGCAACTAATGAAAAACTGTTTTTT. Translating gives CAISVATNEKLFF.

In its sample, this clone was seen a few times. The chain couples TRBV5-1 to TRBJ2-3, with 8 nucleotides matching TRBD1. The CDR3 has 16 residues. Looked up from germline, CDR1 is SGHRS and CDR2 is YFSETQ. V shed 0 bases, J shed 3 bases, and the junction held 6 bases outside the gene matches. The CDR3 sequence is CASSLDTRQGTDTQYF. The CDR3 coding sequence is TGCGCCAGCAGCTTGGACACCAGACAGGGGACAGATACGCAGTATTTT.

The V and J genes are TRBV7-3 and TRBJ2-3; 11 nucleotides line up with TRBD2. With V trimmed by 5 bases and J by 3 bases, 16 bases remained unmatched. Germline V gene lookup returns CDR1 SGHTA and CDR2 FQGTGA. The CDR3 runs 19 residues. CDR3 amino acids: CASSLKPLGTSGKTDTQYF. The CDR3, as DNA: TGTGCCAGCAGCCTGAAGCCCCTAGGGACTAGCGGAAAGACAGATACGCAGTATTTT. Complete variable domain (other parts from reference TRBV7-3 and TRBJ2-3): GAGVSQTPSNKVTEKGKYVELRCDPISGHTALYWYRQSLGQGPEFLIYFQGTGAADDSGLPNDRFFAVRPEGSVSTLKIQRTERGDSAVYLCASSLKPLGTSGKTDTQYFGPGTRLTVL.

This clone was counted only a few times. The genes are TRBV10-2 and TRBJ2-7; maybe TRBD2 (6 bases). The CDR3 length is 14 residues. Germline V gives CDR1 WSHSY, CDR2 SAAADI. V shed 5 bases and J shed 4 bases, with 15 bases lying between them. The CDR3, as DNA: TGCGCCAGCAGTTGGGGCGGGAACAGGTACGAGCAGTACTTC. Amino acids: CASSWGGNRYEQYF.

The V and J genes are TRBV2 and TRBJ1-1; D is ambiguous. CDR1 and CDR2 from the germline V gene are SNHLY and FYNNEI. V lost 4 bases and J lost 3, with 6 bases in between. This CDR3 contains 12 residues. CDR3 loop: CASSVTDTEAFF. CDR3 nucleotides: TGTGCCAGCAGTGTAACGGACACTGAAGCTTTCTTT.